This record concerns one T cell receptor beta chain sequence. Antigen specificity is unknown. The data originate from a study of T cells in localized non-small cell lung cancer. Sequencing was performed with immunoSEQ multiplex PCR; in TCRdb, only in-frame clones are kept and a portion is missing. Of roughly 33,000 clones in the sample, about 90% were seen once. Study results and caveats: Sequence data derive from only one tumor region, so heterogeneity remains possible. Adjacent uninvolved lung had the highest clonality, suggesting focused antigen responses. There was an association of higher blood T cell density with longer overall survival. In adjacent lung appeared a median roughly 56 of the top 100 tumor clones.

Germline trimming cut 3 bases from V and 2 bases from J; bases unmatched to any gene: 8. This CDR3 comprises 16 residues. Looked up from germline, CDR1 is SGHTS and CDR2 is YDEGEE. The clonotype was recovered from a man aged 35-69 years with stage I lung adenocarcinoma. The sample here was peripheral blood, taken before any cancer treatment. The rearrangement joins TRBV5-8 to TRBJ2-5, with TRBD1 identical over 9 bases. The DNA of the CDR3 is TGTGCCAGCAGCTCCGGGACAGGGTTGGTGCAAGAGACCCAGTACTTC. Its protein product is CASSSGTGLVQETQYF. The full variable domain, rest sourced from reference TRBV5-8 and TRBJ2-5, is EAGVTQSPTHLIKTRGQQATLRCSPISGHTSVYWYQQALGLGLQFLLWYDEGEERNRGNFPPRFSGRQFPNYSSELNVNALELEDSALYLCASSSGTGLVQETQYFGPGTRLLVL.